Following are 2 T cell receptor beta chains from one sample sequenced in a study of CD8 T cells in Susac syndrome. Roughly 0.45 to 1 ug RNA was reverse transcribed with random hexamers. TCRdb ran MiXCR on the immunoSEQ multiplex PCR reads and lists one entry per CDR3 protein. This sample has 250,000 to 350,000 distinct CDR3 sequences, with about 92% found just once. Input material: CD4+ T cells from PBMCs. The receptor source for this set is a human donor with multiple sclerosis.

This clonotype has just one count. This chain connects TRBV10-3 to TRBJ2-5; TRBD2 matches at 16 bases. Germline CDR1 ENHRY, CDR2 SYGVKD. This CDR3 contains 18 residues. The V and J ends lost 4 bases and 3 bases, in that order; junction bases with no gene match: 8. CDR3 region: CAISVNPGTSGGEETQYF. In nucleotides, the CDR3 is TGTGCCATCAGTGTGAACCCCGGGACTAGCGGGGGGGAAGAGACCCAGTACTTC.

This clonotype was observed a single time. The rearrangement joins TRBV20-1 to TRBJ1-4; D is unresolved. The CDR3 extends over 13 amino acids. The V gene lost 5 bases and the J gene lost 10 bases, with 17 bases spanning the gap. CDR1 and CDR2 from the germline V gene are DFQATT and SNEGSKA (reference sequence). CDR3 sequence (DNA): TGCAGTGCTCGGAAAGACGGCTCTGCAAAACTGTTTTTT. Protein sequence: CSARKDGSAKLFF.